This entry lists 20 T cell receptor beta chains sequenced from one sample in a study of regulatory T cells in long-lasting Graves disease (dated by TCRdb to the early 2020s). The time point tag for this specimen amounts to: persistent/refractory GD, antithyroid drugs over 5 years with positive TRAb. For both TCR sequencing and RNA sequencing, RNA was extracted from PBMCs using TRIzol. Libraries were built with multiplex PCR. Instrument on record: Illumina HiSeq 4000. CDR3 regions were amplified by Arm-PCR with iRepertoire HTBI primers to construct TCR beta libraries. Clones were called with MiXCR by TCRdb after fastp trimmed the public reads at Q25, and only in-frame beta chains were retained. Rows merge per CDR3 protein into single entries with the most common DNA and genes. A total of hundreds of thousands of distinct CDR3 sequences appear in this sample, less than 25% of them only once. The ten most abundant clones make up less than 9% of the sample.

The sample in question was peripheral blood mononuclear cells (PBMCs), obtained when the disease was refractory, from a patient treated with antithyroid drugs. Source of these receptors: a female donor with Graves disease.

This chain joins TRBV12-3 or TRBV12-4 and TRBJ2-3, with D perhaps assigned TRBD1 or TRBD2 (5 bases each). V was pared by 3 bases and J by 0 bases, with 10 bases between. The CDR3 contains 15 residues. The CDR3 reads CASSFGGFSTDTQYF. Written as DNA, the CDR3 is TGTGCCAGCAGTTTTGGGGGATTTAGCACAGATACGCAGTATTTT.

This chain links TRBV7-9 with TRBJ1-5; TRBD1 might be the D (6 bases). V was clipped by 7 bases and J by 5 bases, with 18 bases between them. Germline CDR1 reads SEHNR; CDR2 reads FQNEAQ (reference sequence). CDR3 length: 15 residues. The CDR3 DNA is TGTGCCAGCACCTCAATTGGGGCAGGGGATCAGCCCCAGCATTTT. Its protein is CASTSIGAGDQPQHF.

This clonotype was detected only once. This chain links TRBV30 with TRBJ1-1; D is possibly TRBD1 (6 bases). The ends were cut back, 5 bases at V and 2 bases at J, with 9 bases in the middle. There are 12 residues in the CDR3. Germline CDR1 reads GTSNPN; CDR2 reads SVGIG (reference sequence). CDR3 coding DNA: TGTGCCTGGGGACAGTCAAACACTGAAGCTTTCTTT. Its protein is CAWGQSNTEAFF.

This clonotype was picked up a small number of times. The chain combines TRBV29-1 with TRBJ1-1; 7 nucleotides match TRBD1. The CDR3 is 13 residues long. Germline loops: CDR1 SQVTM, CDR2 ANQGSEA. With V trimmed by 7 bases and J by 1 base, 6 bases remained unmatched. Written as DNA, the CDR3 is TGCAGCGCCGGACAGGTTTCGAACACTGAAGCTTTCTTT. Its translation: CSAGQVSNTEAFF.

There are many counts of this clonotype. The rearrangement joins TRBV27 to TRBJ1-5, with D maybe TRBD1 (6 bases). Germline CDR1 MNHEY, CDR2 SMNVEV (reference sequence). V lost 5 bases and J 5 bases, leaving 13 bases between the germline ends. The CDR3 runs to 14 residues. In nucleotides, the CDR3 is TGTGCCAGCAGTCCTTCAGGGGCCCATCAGCCCCAGCATTTT. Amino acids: CASSPSGAHQPQHF.

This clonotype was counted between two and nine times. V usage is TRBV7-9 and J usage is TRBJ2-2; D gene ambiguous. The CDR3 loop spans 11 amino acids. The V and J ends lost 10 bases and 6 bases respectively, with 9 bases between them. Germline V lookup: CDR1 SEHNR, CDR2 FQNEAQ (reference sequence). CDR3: CATRWAGELFF. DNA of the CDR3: TGTGCCACCCGGTGGGCCGGGGAGCTGTTTTTT.

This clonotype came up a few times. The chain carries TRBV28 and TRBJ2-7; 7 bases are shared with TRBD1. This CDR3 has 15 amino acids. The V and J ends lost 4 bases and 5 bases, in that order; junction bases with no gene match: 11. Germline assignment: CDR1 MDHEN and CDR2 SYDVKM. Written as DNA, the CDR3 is TGTGCCAGCAGTTGGGGATCGGACAGGACCAACGAGCAGTACTTC. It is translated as CASSWGSDRTNEQYF.

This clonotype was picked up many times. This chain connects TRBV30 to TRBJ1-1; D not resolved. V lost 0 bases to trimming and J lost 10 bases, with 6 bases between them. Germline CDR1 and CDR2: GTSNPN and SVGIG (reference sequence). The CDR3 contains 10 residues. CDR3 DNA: TGTGCCTGGAGTGTACCCCCAGCTTTCTTT. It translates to CAWSVPPAFF.

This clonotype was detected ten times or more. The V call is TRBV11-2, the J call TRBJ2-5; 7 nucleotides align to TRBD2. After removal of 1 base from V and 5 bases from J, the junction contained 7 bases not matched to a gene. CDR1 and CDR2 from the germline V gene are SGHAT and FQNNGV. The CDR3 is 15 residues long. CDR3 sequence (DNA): TGTGCCAGCAGCTTAGTGGGGGAGGGCCACGAGACCCAGTACTTC. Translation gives CASSLVGEGHETQYF.

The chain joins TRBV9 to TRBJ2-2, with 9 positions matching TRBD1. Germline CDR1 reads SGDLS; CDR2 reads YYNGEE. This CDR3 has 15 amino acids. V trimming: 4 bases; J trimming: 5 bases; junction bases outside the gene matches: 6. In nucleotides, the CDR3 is TGTGCCAGCAGCACCGGGGACAGGGCGACCGGGGAGCTGTTTTTT. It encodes CASSTGDRATGELFF.

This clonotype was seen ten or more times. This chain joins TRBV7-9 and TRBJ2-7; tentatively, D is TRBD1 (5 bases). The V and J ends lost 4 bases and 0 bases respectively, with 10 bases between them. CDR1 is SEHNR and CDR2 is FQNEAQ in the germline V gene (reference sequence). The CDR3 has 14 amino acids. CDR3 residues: CASSWVRASYEQYF. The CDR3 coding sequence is TGTGCCAGCAGCTGGGTCAGGGCCTCCTACGAGCAGTACTTC.

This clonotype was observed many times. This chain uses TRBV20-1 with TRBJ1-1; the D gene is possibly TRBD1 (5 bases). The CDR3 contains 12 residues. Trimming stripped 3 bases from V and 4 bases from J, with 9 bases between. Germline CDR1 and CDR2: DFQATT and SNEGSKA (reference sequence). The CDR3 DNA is TGCAGTGCTAGTTACGGGACCACTGAAGCTTTCTTT. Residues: CSASYGTTEAFF.

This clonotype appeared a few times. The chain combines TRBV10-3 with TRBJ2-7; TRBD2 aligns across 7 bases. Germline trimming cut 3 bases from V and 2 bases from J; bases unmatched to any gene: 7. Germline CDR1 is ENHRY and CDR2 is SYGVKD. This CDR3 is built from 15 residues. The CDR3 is CAISDSGTTTYEQYF. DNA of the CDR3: TGTGCCATCAGTGATTCCGGGACTACGACCTACGAGCAGTACTTC.

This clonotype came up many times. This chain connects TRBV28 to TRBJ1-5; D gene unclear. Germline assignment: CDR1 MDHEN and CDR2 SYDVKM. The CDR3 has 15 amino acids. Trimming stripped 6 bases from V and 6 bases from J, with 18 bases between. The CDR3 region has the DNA TGTGCCAGCAGCTTCCTCAAGGTGACTCGTCAGCCCCAGCATTTT. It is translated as CASSFLKVTRQPQHF.

The DNA for the CDR3 is TGTGCCAGCAGTTTCCAGACAGGGGGCAACACTGAAGCTTTCTTT. Amino acids: CASSFQTGGNTEAFF. The chain is built from TRBV6-2 or TRBV6-3 and TRBJ1-1; 10 bases match TRBD1. This CDR3 comprises 15 residues. V gave up 4 bases and J gave up 2 bases; unmatched junction bases: 4. Per the germline V gene, CDR1 is MNHEY and CDR2 is SVGEGT.

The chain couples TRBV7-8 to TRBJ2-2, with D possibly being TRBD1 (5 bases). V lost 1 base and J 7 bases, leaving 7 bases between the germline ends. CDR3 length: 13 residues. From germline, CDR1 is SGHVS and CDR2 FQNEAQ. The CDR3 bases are TGTGCCAGCAGCTTAGTAGGGGTCGGGGAGCTGTTTTTT. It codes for CASSLVGVGELFF. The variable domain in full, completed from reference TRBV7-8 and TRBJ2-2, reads GAGVSQSPRYKVAKRGQDVALRCDPISGHVSLFWYQQALGQGPEFLTYFQNEAQLDKSGLPSDRFFAERPEGSVSTLKIQRTQQEDSAVYLCASSLVGVGELFFGEGSRLTVL.

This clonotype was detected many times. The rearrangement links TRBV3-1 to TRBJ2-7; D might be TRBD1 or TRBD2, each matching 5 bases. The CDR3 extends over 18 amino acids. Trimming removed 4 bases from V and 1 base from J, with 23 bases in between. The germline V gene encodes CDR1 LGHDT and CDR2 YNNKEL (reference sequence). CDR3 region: CASSRSGPPWLKSYEQYF. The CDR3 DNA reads TGTGCCAGCAGCCGGTCGGGACCACCCTGGCTGAAGTCCTACGAGCAGTACTTC.

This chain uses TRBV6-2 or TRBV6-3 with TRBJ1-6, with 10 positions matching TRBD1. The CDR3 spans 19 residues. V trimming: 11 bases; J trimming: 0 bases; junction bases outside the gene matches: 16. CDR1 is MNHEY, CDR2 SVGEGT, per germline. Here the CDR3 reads CAGRRGDRGLSSYNSPLHF. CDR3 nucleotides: TGTGCCGGGAGGAGAGGAGACAGGGGGCTGAGCTCCTATAATTCACCCCTCCACTTT.

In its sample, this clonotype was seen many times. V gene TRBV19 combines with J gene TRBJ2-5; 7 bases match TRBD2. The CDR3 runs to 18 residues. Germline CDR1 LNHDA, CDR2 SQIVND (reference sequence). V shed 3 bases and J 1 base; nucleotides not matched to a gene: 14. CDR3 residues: CASSIPRSGTTAQETQYF. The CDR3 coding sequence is TGTGCCAGTAGTATCCCCCGTTCCGGGACTACCGCCCAAGAGACCCAGTACTTC.

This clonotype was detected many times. CDR3 residues: CASSSRDVPYGYTF. The DNA of the CDR3 is TGTGCCAGCTCATCACGGGACGTACCCTATGGCTACACCTTC. The rearrangement links TRBV18 to TRBJ1-2; a possible D gene is TRBD1 (5 bases). Germline-derived CDR1 and CDR2 are KGHSH and LQKENI. V lost 5 bases to trimming and J lost 4 bases, with 14 bases between them. This CDR3 has 14 amino acids.